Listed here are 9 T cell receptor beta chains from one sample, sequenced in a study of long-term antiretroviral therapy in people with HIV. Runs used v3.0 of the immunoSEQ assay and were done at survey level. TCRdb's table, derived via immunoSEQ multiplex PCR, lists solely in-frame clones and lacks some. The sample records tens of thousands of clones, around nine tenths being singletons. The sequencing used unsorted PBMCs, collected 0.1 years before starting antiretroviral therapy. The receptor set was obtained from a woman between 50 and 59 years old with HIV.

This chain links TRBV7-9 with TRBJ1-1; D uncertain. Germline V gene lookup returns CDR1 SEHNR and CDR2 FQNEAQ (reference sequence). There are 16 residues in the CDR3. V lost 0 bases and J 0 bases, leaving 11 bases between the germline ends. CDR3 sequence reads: CASSLAQRPMNTEAFF. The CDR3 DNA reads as TGTGCCAGCAGCTTAGCACAGCGCCCGATGAACACTGAAGCTTTCTTT.

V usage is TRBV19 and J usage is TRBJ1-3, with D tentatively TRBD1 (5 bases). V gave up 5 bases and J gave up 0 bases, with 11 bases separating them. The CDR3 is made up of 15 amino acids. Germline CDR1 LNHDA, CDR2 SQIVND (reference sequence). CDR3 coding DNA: TGTGCCAGTAGTGTCAGGGCTAACTCTGGAAACACCATATATTTT. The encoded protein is CASSVRANSGNTIYF.

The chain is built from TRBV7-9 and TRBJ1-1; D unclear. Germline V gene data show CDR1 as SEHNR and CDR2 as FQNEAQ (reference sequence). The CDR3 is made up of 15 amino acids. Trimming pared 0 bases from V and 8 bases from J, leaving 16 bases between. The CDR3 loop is CASSLASFTTQEAFF. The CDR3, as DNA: TGTGCCAGCAGCTTAGCTTCTTTTACGACCCAAGAAGCTTTCTTT.

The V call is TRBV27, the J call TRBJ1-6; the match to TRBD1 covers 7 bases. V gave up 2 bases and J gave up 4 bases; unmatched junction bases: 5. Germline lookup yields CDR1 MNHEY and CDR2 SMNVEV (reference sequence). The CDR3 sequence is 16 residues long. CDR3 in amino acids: CASSLIGGQYNSPLHF. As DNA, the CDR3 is TGTGCCAGCAGTTTAATAGGGGGACAGTATAATTCACCCCTCCACTTT.

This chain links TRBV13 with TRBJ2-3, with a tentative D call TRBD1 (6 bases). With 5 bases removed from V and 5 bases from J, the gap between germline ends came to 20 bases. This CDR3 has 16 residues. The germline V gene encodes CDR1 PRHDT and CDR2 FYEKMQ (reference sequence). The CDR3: CASSPEGGSLEDTQYF. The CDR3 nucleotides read TGTGCCAGCAGCCCCGAAGGGGGTAGTCTCGAAGATACGCAGTATTTT.

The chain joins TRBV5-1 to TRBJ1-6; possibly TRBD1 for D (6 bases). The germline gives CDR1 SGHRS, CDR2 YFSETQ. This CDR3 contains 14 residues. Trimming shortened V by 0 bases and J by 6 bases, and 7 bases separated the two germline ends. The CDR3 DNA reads TGCGCCAGCAGCTTGGGGACAGCTAATTCACCCCTCCACTTT. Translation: CASSLGTANSPLHF.

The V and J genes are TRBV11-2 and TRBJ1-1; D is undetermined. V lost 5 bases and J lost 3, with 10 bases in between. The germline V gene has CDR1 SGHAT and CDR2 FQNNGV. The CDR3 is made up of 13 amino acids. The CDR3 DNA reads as TGTGCCAGCAGCCGTACACGCTACACTGAAGCTTTCTTT. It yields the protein CASSRTRYTEAFF.

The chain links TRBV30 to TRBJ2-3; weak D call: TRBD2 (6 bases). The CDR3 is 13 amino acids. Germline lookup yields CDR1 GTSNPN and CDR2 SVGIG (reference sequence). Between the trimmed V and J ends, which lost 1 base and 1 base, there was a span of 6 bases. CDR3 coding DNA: TGTGCCTGGAGTGGGGGGGGCACAGATACGCAGTATTTT. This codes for CAWSGGGTDTQYF.

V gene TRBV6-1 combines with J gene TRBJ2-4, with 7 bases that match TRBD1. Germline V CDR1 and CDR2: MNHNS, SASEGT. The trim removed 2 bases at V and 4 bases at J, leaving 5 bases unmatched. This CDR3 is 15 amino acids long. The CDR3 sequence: CASSEYRGWKNIQYF. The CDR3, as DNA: TGTGCCAGCAGTGAATACAGGGGATGGAAAAACATTCAGTACTTC.